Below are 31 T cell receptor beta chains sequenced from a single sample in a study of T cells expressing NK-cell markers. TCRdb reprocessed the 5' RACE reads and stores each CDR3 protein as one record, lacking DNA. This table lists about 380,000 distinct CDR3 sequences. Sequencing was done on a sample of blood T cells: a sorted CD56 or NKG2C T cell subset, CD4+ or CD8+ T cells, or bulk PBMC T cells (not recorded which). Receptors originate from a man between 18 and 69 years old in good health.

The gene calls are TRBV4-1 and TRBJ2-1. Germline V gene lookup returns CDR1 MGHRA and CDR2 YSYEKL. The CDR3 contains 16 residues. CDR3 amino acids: CASSQDERGSYNEQFF.

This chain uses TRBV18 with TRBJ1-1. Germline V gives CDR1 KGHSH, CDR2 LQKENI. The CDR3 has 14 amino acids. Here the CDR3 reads CASSPDLGNTEAFF.

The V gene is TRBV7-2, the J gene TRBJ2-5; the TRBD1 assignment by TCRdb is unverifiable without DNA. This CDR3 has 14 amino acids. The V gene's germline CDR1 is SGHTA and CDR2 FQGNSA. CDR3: CASSPFGGQETQYF. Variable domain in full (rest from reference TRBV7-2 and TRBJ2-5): GAGVSQSPSNKVTEKGKDVELRCDPISGHTALYWYRQSLGQGLEFLIYFQGNSAPDKSGLPSDRFSAERTGGSVSTLTIQRTQQEDSAVYLCASSPFGGQETQYFGPGTRLLVL.

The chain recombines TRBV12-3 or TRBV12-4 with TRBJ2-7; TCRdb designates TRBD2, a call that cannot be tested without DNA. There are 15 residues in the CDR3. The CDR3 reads CASSGRTSGRYEQYF.

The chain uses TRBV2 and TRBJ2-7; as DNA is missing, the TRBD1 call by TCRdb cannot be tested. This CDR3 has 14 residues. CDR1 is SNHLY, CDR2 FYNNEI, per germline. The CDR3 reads CASRISGAVGEQYF.

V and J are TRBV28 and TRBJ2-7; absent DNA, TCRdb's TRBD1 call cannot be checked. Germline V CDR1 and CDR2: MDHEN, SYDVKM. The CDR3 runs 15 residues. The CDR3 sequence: CAISDRPKKSYEQYF.

The CDR3 loop is CASSSRATDTQYF. The chain has TRBV7-9 and TRBJ2-3. Germline V lookup: CDR1 SEHNR, CDR2 FQNEAQ (reference sequence). The CDR3 is made up of 13 amino acids.

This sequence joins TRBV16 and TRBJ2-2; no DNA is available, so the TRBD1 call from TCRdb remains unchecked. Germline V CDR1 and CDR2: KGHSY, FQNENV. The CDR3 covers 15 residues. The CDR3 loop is CASSHKQGNTGELFF.

The CDR3 reads CASSARVSGGGELFF. The rearrangement joins TRBV9 to TRBJ2-2; TCRdb designates TRBD1, a call that cannot be tested without DNA. The CDR3 runs to 15 residues. Germline assignment: CDR1 SGDLS and CDR2 YYNGEE. The full variable domain, rest sourced from reference TRBV9 and TRBJ2-2, is DSGVTQTPKHLITATGQRVTLRCSPRSGDLSVYWYQQSLDQGLQFLIQYYNGEERAKGNILERFSAQQFPDLHSELNLSSLELGDSALYFCASSARVSGGGELFFGEGSRLTVL.

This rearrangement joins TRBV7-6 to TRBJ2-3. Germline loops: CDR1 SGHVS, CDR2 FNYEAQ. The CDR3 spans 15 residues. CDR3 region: CASSLYRGSTDTQYF.

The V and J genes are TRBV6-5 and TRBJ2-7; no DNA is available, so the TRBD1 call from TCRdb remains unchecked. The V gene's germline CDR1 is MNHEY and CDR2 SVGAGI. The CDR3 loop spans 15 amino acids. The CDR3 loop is CASSYSIRGEYEQYF.

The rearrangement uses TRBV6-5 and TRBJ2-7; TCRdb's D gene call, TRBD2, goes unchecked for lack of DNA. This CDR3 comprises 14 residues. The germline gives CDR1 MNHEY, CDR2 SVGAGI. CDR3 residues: CASSYRRYSYEQYF.

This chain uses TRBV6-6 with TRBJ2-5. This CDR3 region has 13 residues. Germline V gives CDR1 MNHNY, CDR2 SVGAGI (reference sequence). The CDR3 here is CASSYEPQETQYF.

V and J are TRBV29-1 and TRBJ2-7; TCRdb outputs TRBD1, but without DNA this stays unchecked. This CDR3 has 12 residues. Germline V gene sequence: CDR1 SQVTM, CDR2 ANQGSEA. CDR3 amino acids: CSVAFPGYEQYF.

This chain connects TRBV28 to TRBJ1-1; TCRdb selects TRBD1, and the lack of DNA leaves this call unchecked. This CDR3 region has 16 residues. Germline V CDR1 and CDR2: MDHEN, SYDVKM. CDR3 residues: CASSSWGGQGATEAFF.

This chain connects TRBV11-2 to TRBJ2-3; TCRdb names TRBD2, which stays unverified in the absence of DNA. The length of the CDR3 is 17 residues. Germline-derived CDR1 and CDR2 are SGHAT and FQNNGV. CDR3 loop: CASSAQITSTTSDTQYF.

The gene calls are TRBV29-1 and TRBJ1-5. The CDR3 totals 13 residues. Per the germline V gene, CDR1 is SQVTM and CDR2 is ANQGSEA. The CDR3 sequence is CSVLGGTDQPQHF. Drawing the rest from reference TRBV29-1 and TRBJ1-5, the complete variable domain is SAVISQKPSRDICQRGTSLTIQCQVDSQVTMMFWYRQQPGQSLTLIATANQGSEATYESGFVIDKFPISRPNLTFSTLTVSNMSPEDSSIYLCSVLGGTDQPQHFGDGTRLSIL.

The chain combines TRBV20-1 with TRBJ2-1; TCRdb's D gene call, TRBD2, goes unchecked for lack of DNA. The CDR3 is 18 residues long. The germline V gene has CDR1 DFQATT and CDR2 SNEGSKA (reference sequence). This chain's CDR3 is CSARSPRGGQSSYNEQFF.

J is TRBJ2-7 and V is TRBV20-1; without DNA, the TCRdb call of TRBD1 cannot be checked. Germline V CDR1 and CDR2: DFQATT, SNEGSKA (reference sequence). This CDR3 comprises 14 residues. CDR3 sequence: CSAGQGILSYEQYF.

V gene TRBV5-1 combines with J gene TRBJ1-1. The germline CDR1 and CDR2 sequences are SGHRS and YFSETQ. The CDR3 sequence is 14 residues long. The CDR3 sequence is CASSLAANLVEAFF.

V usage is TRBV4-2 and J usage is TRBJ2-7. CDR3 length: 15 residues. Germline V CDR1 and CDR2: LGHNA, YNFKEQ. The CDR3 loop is CASSQESGGYYEQYF.

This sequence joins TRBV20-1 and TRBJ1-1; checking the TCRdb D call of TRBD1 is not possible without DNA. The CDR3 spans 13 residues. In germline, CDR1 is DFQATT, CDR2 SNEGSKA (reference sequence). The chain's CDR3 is CSAPRTGLDEAFF.

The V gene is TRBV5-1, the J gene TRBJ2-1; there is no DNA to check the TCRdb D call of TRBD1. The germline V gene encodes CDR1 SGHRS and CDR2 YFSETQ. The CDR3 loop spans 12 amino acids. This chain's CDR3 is CASSGGGHEQFF.

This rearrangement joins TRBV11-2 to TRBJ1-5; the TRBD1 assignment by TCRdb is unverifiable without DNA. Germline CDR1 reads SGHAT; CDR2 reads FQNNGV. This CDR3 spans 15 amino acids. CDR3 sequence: CASSSGTASNQPQHF.

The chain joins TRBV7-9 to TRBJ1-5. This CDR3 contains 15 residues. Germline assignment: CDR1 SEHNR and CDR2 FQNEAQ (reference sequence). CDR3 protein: CASSSVGSQGQPQHF.

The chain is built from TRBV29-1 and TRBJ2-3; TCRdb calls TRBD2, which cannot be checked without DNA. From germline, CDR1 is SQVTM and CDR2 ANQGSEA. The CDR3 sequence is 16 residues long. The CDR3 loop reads CSVEDPSGASTDTQYF.

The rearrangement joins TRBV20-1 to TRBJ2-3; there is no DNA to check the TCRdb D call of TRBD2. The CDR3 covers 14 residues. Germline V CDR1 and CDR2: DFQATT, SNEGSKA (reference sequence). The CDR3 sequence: CSARNEGLSNTQYF.

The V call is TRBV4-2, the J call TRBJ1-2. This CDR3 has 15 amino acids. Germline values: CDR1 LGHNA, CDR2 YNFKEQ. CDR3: CASSQADGGNYGYTF.

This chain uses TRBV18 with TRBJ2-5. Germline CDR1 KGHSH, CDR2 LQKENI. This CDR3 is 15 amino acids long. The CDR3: CASSPRRGEQETQYF.

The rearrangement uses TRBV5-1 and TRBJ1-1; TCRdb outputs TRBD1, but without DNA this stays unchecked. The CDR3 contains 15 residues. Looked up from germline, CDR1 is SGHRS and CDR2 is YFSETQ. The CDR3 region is CASSYQTDMNTEAFF.

This CDR3 reads CASSWGRTGETQYF. This sequence joins TRBV7-9 and TRBJ2-5; absent DNA, TCRdb's TRBD1 call cannot be checked. There are 14 residues in the CDR3. Germline CDR1 and CDR2: SEHNR and FQNEAQ (reference sequence).